This T cell receptor beta chain derives from a study of CD8 T cells in ankylosing spondylitis. Study-level points and caveats: Matched ankylosing spondylitis synovial fluid reportedly showed significant enrichment of disease-linked clones. With a CD8+ phenotype, disease-linked clones were relatively rare in peripheral blood. Blood of patients with ankylosing spondylitis appeared to be characterized by a TCR beta motif of several highly homologous variants.

Quantitative molecular-barcoded 5'-RACE generated the TCR beta libraries. Via MiXCR, TCRdb re-called the 5' RACE reads, giving one row per CDR3 protein. The sample carries roughly 230,000 distinct CDR3 sequences, less than 9.5% recorded once. This clonotype was observed at least ten times. Its antigen is still unknown. This CDR3 spans 17 amino acids. Germline V lookup: CDR1 MNHEY, CDR2 SMNVEV (reference sequence). The V end lost 8 bases, the J end lost 7 bases, and 28 bases lay between the germline ends. The chain joins TRBV27 to TRBJ2-3; maybe TRBD1 (6 bases). Sample: blood, either unsorted or a sorted T cell fraction (not recorded which). The sequence came from a female donor with ankylosing spondylitis or in good health (not recorded which). CDR3 DNA sequence: TGTGCCAGCGGACGACTAACAGGGACGGCACAAGCTTATACGCAGTATTTT. Translating gives CASGRLTGTAQAYTQYF.